Following are 23 T cell receptor beta chains from one sample sequenced in a study of regulatory T cells in long-lasting Graves disease. Indicated time point: persistent/refractory GD, antithyroid drugs over 5 years with positive TRAb. PBMC RNA served as the TCR library source. Sequencing libraries for TCR beta were prepared with iRepertoire HTBI primers and Arm-PCR of CDR3 regions. TCRdb reprocessed the multiplex PCR reads via MiXCR and lists one record per CDR3 protein. The repertoire holds roughly 400,000 distinct CDR3 sequences, 20% to 25% seen once, with more than 13% in the top ten. The sample was peripheral blood mononuclear cells (PBMCs), taken when the disease was refractory, from a patient treated with antithyroid drugs. The receptors originated from a female donor with Graves disease.

This clonotype was seen more than once but under ten times. This chain links TRBV20-1 with TRBJ1-3, with D maybe TRBD1 (5 bases). The CDR3 is 13 amino acids. Per the germline V gene, CDR1 is DFQATT and CDR2 is SNEGSKA (reference sequence). Trimming took off 3 bases at V and 4 bases at J, with 10 bases between the two ends. The CDR3 reads CSARGDGGNTIYF. The CDR3 bases are TGCAGTGCTAGGGGGGACGGGGGAAACACCATATATTTT.

This clonotype has a handful of counts. V usage is TRBV5-1 and J usage is TRBJ2-1, with TRBD2 identical over 10 bases. The CDR3 loop spans 15 amino acids. Unmatched junction bases numbered 7, after V lost 3 bases and J lost 7 bases. The V gene's germline CDR1 is SGHRS and CDR2 YFSETQ. In DNA form, the CDR3 reads TGCGCCAGCAGCTCCCTAGCGGGAGACGGTAATGAGCAGTTCTTC. It translates to CASSSLAGDGNEQFF.

The CDR3 nucleotides read TGTGCCAGTAGGGGGGGATCACCCTCCGGCACAGATACGCAGTATTTT. This gives the protein CASRGGSPSGTDTQYF. The chain couples TRBV19 to TRBJ2-3, with a tentative D call TRBD2 (6 bases). Germline values: CDR1 LNHDA, CDR2 SQIVND (reference sequence). Between the trimmed V and J ends, which lost 6 bases and 1 base, there was a span of 17 bases. The CDR3 runs to 16 residues.

This clonotype has a count of ten or more. The chain has TRBV2 and TRBJ2-7; 13 nucleotides align to TRBD2. J gave up 6 bases and V 0 bases, and 2 bases lay outside the gene matches. Germline CDR1 and CDR2: SNHLY and FYNNEI. CDR3 length: 15 amino acids. As DNA, the CDR3 is TGTGCCAGCAGTGAAGCGGGACTAGCGGGATCCGAGCAGTACTTC. It is translated as CASSEAGLAGSEQYF.

To note about this clonotype: A much larger clone sits a single nucleotide away, making a read error possible. The rearrangement joins TRBV6-1 to TRBJ2-7; D call uncertain. In germline, CDR1 is MNHNS, CDR2 SASEGT. The CDR3 is 13 amino acids. The CDR3 spells CASSDDLTYKQYF. DNA for the CDR3: TGTGCCAGCAGTGATGACTTAACCTACAAGCAGTACTTC.

This clonotype has just a few counts. The rearrangement uses TRBV28 and TRBJ1-5, with 8 bases that match TRBD1. Trimming took 6 bases from V and 6 from J; bases not matched to a gene: 7. The CDR3 covers 14 residues. Germline-derived CDR1 and CDR2 are MDHEN and SYDVKM. This CDR3 is CASSFQGAGQPQHF. CDR3 coding DNA: TGTGCCAGCAGCTTCCAGGGGGCGGGTCAGCCCCAGCATTTT.

About this clonotype itself: The junction departs from the called germline gene at one end, perhaps through a read error. V and J are TRBV27 and TRBJ2-7; D is perhaps TRBD1 (5 bases). Germline V CDR1 and CDR2: MNHEY, SMNVEV (reference sequence). CDR3 length: 14 amino acids. CDR3 region: CACSLSLGAYEQYF. CDR3 nucleotide sequence: TGTGCCTGCAGTTTAAGTCTAGGGGCCTACGAGCAGTACTTC.

This clonotype was picked up many times. This chain links TRBV7-8 with TRBJ2-7, with 8 bases lining up with TRBD1. The V gene's germline CDR1 is SGHVS and CDR2 FQNEAQ. The CDR3 extends over 16 amino acids. Germline trimming cut 5 bases from V and 3 bases from J; bases unmatched to any gene: 12. The CDR3 nucleotides read TGTGCCAGCAGCCAGGGACTGGACAGGGTACGCTACGAGCAGTACTTC. Translation: CASSQGLDRVRYEQYF.

This clonotype occurred many times. This sequence joins TRBV10-3 and TRBJ2-7; 10 nucleotides match TRBD1. Germline assignment: CDR1 ENHRY and CDR2 SYGVKD. V shed 11 bases and J 5 bases; nucleotides not matched to a gene: 12. The CDR3 is 14 residues long. The chain's CDR3 is CAAVGQGRFNEQYF. CDR3 in DNA: TGTGCCGCGGTGGGACAGGGGAGATTCAACGAGCAGTACTTC.

This clonotype was counted ten times or more. The chain recombines TRBV2 with TRBJ1-1; the match to TRBD1 covers 8 bases. Unmatched junction bases numbered 2, after V lost 6 bases and J lost 2 bases. The CDR3 runs 13 residues. CDR1 SNHLY and CDR2 FYNNEI come from the germline V gene. The CDR3 here is CASRTGVNTEAFF. CDR3 bases: TGTGCCAGCAGGACAGGGGTTAACACTGAAGCTTTCTTT.

Notes on this clonotype: The final CDR3 position lacks the conserved phenylalanine or tryptophan, pointing to a likely read error. The limits of the CDR3 on the DNA are not certain, so only TCRdb's listed CDR3 is given. The chain joins TRBV5-5 to TRBJ1-5; the listed D gene, TRBD1, was not tested against the DNA. The CDR3 has 16 amino acids, counting both end residues. Looked up from germline, CDR1 is SGHKS and CDR2 is YYEKEE (reference sequence). CDR3 amino acids: CASSARQVGVGQPRHL.

This clonotype has a count of ten or more. The CDR3: CASSLTRTGKETQYF. The CDR3 nucleotides are TGTGCCAGCAGCTTAACGCGGACAGGGAAGGAGACCCAGTACTTC. V usage is TRBV7-3 and J usage is TRBJ2-5; 8 nucleotides align to TRBD1. There are 15 residues in the CDR3. Germline trimming cut 0 bases from V and 5 bases from J; bases unmatched to any gene: 5. CDR1 and CDR2 (germline): SGHTA, FQGTGA.

The table lists this clonotype with many counts. The genes are TRBV2 and TRBJ1-1, with TRBD1 as a possible D gene (6 bases). V lost 2 bases, J lost 1 base, and 11 bases lay in between. This CDR3 comprises 15 residues. From germline, CDR1 is SNHLY and CDR2 FYNNEI. Written as DNA, the CDR3 is TGTGCCAGCAGTGAACAGGGGCGAGGGAACACTGAAGCTTTCTTT. Translating it yields CASSEQGRGNTEAFF.

This clonotype came up many times. The V gene is TRBV29-1, the J gene TRBJ1-1; D may be TRBD1 (5 bases). CDR1 is SQVTM and CDR2 is ANQGSEA in the germline V gene. Trimming took off 8 bases at V and 2 bases at J, with 21 bases between the two ends. The CDR3 spans 15 residues. The CDR3 DNA follows: TGCAGCTCCGTGGGGCCTAGGTTCCCTAACACTGAAGCTTTCTTT. Protein sequence: CSSVGPRFPNTEAFF.

This clonotype was seen ten or more times. The V and J genes are TRBV7-3 and TRBJ2-2; the D gene is possibly TRBD1 (6 bases). Germline lookup yields CDR1 SGHTA and CDR2 FQGTGA. The germline V and J ends were trimmed by 2 bases and 0 bases, with 10 bases remaining between them. There are 16 residues in the CDR3. For the CDR3, the DNA is TGTGCCAGCAGCTTAGGCAGGGGCCCGAACACCGGGGAGCTGTTTTTT. Translating it yields CASSLGRGPNTGELFF.

The V and J genes are TRBV20-1 and TRBJ2-7; 15 bases are shared with TRBD2. Trimming removed 2 bases from V and 5 bases from J; junction bases left unmatched: 13. The length of the CDR3 is 18 residues. Per the germline V gene, CDR1 is DFQATT and CDR2 is SNEGSKA (reference sequence). The CDR3 bases are TGCAGTGCTAGAATCCCGGGACTAGCGGGAGGCCCCATTGACGAGCAGTACTTC. Amino acid sequence: CSARIPGLAGGPIDEQYF.

This clonotype was counted once. This chain uses TRBV12-3 or TRBV12-4 with TRBJ2-1, with 8 bases matching TRBD1. V lost 6 bases, J lost 8 bases, and 6 bases stayed unmatched. CDR3 length: 13 residues. The CDR3 protein is CASRWTGRDEQFF. For the CDR3, the DNA is TGTGCCAGCAGGTGGACAGGGCGAGATGAGCAGTTCTTC.

This clonotype was picked up many times. The genes are TRBV3-1 and TRBJ2-5, with D uncertain. The CDR3 length is 13 residues. The V end was cut by 1 base, the J end by 2 bases, with 5 bases between. Germline CDR1 reads LGHDT; CDR2 reads YNNKEL (reference sequence). The CDR3 bases are TGTGCCAGCAGCCAAGCAATTCAAGAGACCCAGTACTTC. Translated: CASSQAIQETQYF.

This sequence joins TRBV5-1 and TRBJ2-1; the match to TRBD1 covers 7 bases. CDR3 length equals 16 residues. From germline, CDR1 is SGHRS and CDR2 YFSETQ. V was pared by 0 bases and J by 2 bases, with 5 bases of the junction left unmatched. CDR3 bases: TGCGCCAGCAGCTTGGATGTTACAGGGGCCTACAATGAGCAGTTCTTC. This encodes CASSLDVTGAYNEQFF.

On this clonotype itself: A read error may be the cause here, since a much bigger clone is one base away. The V gene is TRBV24-1, the J gene TRBJ1-1, with a tentative D call TRBD1 (6 bases). This CDR3 is built from 13 residues. V was cut by 7 bases and J by 1 base, with 9 bases left in between. Germline CDR1 KGHDR, CDR2 SFDVKD. CDR3 residues: CATRGQQNTEAFF. CDR3 DNA sequence: TGTGCCACCAGGGGACAACAGAACACTGAAGCTTTCTTT.

This clonotype was observed a handful of times. V and J are TRBV10-3 and TRBJ1-1, with TRBD1 identical over 7 bases. J lost 4 bases, V lost 3 bases, and 5 bases had no gene match. The CDR3 is 14 residues long. Germline-derived CDR1 and CDR2 are ENHRY and SYGVKD. DNA for the CDR3: TGTGCCATCAGTGAAAGGGGGCTTGGCACTGAAGCTTTCTTT. Translated, it gives CAISERGLGTEAFF.

This chain's CDR3 is CASSSGWGPQHF. The CDR3 coding sequence is TGTGCCAGCAGCTCTGGGTGGGGGCCCCAGCATTTT. The rearrangement uses TRBV5-6 and TRBJ1-5; D is unresolved. Germline V gene sequence: CDR1 SGHDT, CDR2 YYEEEE. Between the trimmed V and J ends, which lost 3 bases and 9 bases, there was a span of 10 bases. The CDR3 is made up of 12 amino acids. Using reference TRBV5-6 and TRBJ1-5 for the parts outside the CDR3, the full variable domain is DAGVTQSPTHLIKTRGQQVTLRCSPKSGHDTVSWYQQALGQGPQFIFQYYEEEERQRGNFPDRFSGHQFPNYSSELNVNALLLGDSALYLCASSSGWGPQHFGDGTRLSIL.

The sample holds a few counts of this clonotype. The gene calls are TRBV2 and TRBJ2-1; tentative D call: TRBD2 (5 bases). This CDR3 spans 16 amino acids. Trimming stripped 6 bases from V and 5 bases from J, with 20 bases between. Germline V gives CDR1 SNHLY, CDR2 FYNNEI. CDR3 DNA: TGTGCCAGCAGGGACTTAGCCCAAATAAGACACAATGAGCAGTTCTTC. This gives the protein CASRDLAQIRHNEQFF.